These 20 T cell receptor beta chains share one sample of origin, sequenced in a study of spatial heterogeneity in lung cancer. TCRdb redid the calling of the 5' RACE reads with MiXCR, one entry per CDR3 protein. The data show 110,000 or so distinct CDR3 sequences, about 10% seen once. Regarding time point: blood at routine non-recurrence follow-up after resection. The source material was PBMCs, sampled at follow-up. The receptors shown here come from a female donor with early-stage non-small cell lung cancer.

This clonotype has more than one count but fewer than ten. The V gene is TRBV6-5, the J gene TRBJ1-2; no clear D. Germline V gene data show CDR1 as MNHEY and CDR2 as SVGAGI. The length of the CDR3 is 15 residues. V was shortened by 4 bases and J by 0 bases, with 12 bases between the two germline ends. CDR3 region: CASSSIPTANYGYTF. Written as DNA, the CDR3 is TGTGCCAGCAGTTCAATCCCAACTGCTAACTATGGCTACACCTTC.

The CDR3 DNA reads as TGCAGTGCTAGAGAAACAGGGCAGAATGAAAAACTGTTTTTT. This sequence encodes CSARETGQNEKLFF. V and J are TRBV20-1 and TRBJ1-4; the D gene is possibly TRBD1 (6 bases). This CDR3 is 14 amino acids long. Trimming pared 0 bases from V and 5 bases from J, leaving 10 bases between. Per germline, CDR1 DFQATT and CDR2 SNEGSKA (reference sequence).

V and J are TRBV28 and TRBJ2-1; D possibly matches TRBD1 or TRBD2 (7 bases each). Germline assignment: CDR1 MDHEN and CDR2 SYDVKM. The CDR3 loop spans 13 amino acids. Trimming removed 7 bases from V and 8 bases from J, with 15 bases in between. The CDR3 nucleotides are TGTGCCAGCAAGGGAGGGGGCTGGGATGAGCAGTTCTTC. This gives the protein CASKGGGWDEQFF.

There are a few counts of this clonotype. The CDR3 region is CSARDSRIGRRSRVEKLFF. CDR3 in DNA: TGCAGTGCTAGAGACTCCAGGATAGGACGACGGTCGCGGGTTGAAAAACTGTTTTTT. V gene TRBV20-1 combines with J gene TRBJ1-4, with D unclear. CDR3 length: 19 amino acids. V shed 0 bases and J shed 7 bases, with 27 bases lying between them. CDR1 and CDR2 (germline): DFQATT, SNEGSKA (reference sequence).

This chain connects TRBV28 to TRBJ2-5; D might be TRBD2 (5 bases). The CDR3 is 12 amino acids. Germline lookup yields CDR1 MDHEN and CDR2 SYDVKM. The V gene lost 7 bases and the J gene lost 8 bases, with 14 bases spanning the gap. CDR3 nucleotides: TGTGCCAGCAATATAAGAGGGCGCACCCAGTACTTC. The encoded protein is CASNIRGRTQYF. The full variable domain, in which reference TRBV28 and TRBJ2-5 provide the parts outside the CDR3, is DVKVTQSSRYLVKRTGEKVFLECVQDMDHENMFWYRQDPGLGLRLIYFSYDVKMKEKGDIPEGYSVSREKKERFSLILESASTNQTSMYLCASNIRGRTQYFGPGTRLLVL.

The chain uses TRBV7-2 and TRBJ2-1; D uncertain. This CDR3 is built from 16 residues. Trimming removed 5 bases at V and 2 bases at J, with 16 bases between. Germline CDR1 reads SGHTA; CDR2 reads FQGNSA. Here the CDR3 reads CASSRTSQATYNEQFF. As DNA, the CDR3 is TGTGCCAGCAGCCGGACCTCGCAAGCCACCTACAATGAGCAGTTCTTC.

The chain carries TRBV7-2 and TRBJ2-7, with TRBD1 matching over 7 bases. Germline CDR1 and CDR2: SGHTA and FQGNSA. This CDR3 has 15 residues. The junction had 9 bases not matched to a gene; V was cut back by 5 bases and J by 2 bases. CDR3 sequence: CASSQGPGTAYEQYF. The DNA for the CDR3 is TGTGCCAGCAGCCAGGGACCCGGGACAGCCTACGAGCAGTACTTC.

This chain joins TRBV12-3 or TRBV12-4 and TRBJ1-4; TRBD1 is a possible D gene (5 bases). The V and J ends lost 5 bases and 7 bases respectively, with 14 bases between them. This CDR3 has 14 residues. As DNA, the CDR3 is TGTGCCAGCAGTCCCCGAGTTGGGGGTGAAAAACTGTTTTTT. Translating gives CASSPRVGGEKLFF.

The rearrangement links TRBV7-2 to TRBJ2-1, with 9 bases identical to TRBD1. Germline CDR1 and CDR2: SGHTA and FQGNSA. The length of the CDR3 is 15 residues. Losses at the gene ends were 6 bases for V and 7 bases for J; bases not matched to a gene: 10. CDR3 residues: CASSPQGARGNEQFF. The CDR3 DNA is TGTGCCAGCAGTCCACAGGGGGCGCGGGGGAATGAGCAGTTCTTC.

This clonotype turned up a few times. V and J are TRBV19 and TRBJ2-7, with 7 bases that match TRBD2. The germline V gene encodes CDR1 LNHDA and CDR2 SQIVND (reference sequence). This CDR3 region has 15 residues. V shed 3 bases and J 1 base; nucleotides not matched to a gene: 6. The CDR3, as DNA: TGTGCCAGTAGTATCCTAGGGCGGGAGTCCTACGAGCAGTACTTC. Translated: CASSILGRESYEQYF.

The J gene is TRBJ2-2, the V gene TRBV27; no reliable D call. This CDR3 is built from 15 residues. The germline V gene encodes CDR1 MNHEY and CDR2 SMNVEV (reference sequence). Trimming removed 5 bases from V and 8 bases from J, with 18 bases in between. The CDR3 DNA follows: TGTGCCAGCAGTCTGAGGACCACCAAGTCTGGGGAGCTGTTTTTT. It is translated as CASSLRTTKSGELFF.

The chain recombines TRBV27 with TRBJ2-7; 9 bases line up with TRBD2. The V and J ends lost 6 bases and 2 bases, in that order; junction bases with no gene match: 5. The germline CDR1 and CDR2 sequences are MNHEY and SMNVEV (reference sequence). The CDR3 has 14 residues. The CDR3 protein is CASRPSGAAYEQYF. The CDR3, as DNA: TGTGCCAGCAGACCTAGCGGGGCAGCCTACGAGCAGTACTTC.

The rearrangement joins TRBV28 to TRBJ2-7; weak D call: TRBD1 (5 bases). The ends were cut back, 6 bases at V and 6 bases at J, with 12 bases in the middle. Germline lookup yields CDR1 MDHEN and CDR2 SYDVKM. This CDR3 spans 12 amino acids. CDR3 protein: CASSSKGREQYF. In DNA, the CDR3 is TGTGCCAGCAGCTCCAAGGGGCGCGAGCAGTACTTC.

On this clonotype: Just one base apart from a much larger clone, this may be a read error. V and J are TRBV2 and TRBJ2-1, with TRBD2 identical over 7 bases. Trimming at V came to 10 bases and at J to 13 bases, leaving 13 bases not matched to a gene. Germline CDR1 reads SNHLY; CDR2 reads FYNNEI. The CDR3 is 12 residues long. For the CDR3, the DNA is TGTGCCACCTCGGAAAGCGGGACCATACAGTTCTTC. Its protein product is CATSESGTIQFF.

This clonotype was seen more than once but under ten times. The rearrangement links TRBV20-1 to TRBJ2-5, with TRBD2 as a possible D gene (6 bases). Trimming removed 6 bases from V and 5 bases from J, with 10 bases in between. Germline assignment: CDR1 DFQATT and CDR2 SNEGSKA (reference sequence). The CDR3 has 11 residues. The CDR3, as DNA: TGCAGTGCGTTCCGGGGGGAGACCCAGTACTTC. It translates to CSAFRGETQYF.

The chain joins TRBV6-2 or TRBV6-3 to TRBJ2-2; 7 bases align to TRBD1. Trimming at V came to 6 bases and at J to 4 bases, leaving 8 bases not matched to a gene. Germline CDR1 and CDR2: MNHEY and SVGEGT. The CDR3 has 15 amino acids. CDR3 loop: CASSTGTVGTGELFF. DNA of the CDR3: TGTGCCAGCAGCACCGGGACAGTGGGCACCGGGGAGCTGTTTTTT.

The chain joins TRBV7-2 to TRBJ1-2; D may be TRBD1 (5 bases). Germline assignment: CDR1 SGHTA and CDR2 FQGNSA. The CDR3 contains 16 residues. Trimming removed 5 bases at V and 7 bases at J, with 23 bases between. CDR3 nucleotide sequence: TGTGCCAGCAGCACCAACAGACCGGGACGGGTTGCTGGCTACACCTTC. This codes for CASSTNRPGRVAGYTF.

In this sample, this clonotype turned up many times. The rearrangement links TRBV11-3 to TRBJ2-3; 11 nucleotides align to TRBD1. J gave up 4 bases and V 4 bases, and 4 bases lay outside the gene matches. CDR1 SGHNT and CDR2 YENEEA come from the germline V gene. This CDR3 has 15 amino acids. The DNA of the CDR3 is TGTGCCAGCAGCTGGGGACAGGGGGTATCAGATACGCAGTATTTT. Its translation: CASSWGQGVSDTQYF. The variable domain in full, completed from reference TRBV11-3 and TRBJ2-3, reads EAGVVQSPRYKIIEKKQPVAFWCNPISGHNTLYWYLQNLGQGPELLIRYENEEAVDDSQLPKDRFSAERLKGVDSTLKIQPAELGDSAVYLCASSWGQGVSDTQYFGPGTRLTVL.

The CDR3 region has the DNA TGTGCCAGCAGTTCTCAGCCTAACTATGGCTACACCTTC. Translating it yields CASSSQPNYGYTF. The V call is TRBV28, the J call TRBJ1-2, with D unresolved. The germline gives CDR1 MDHEN, CDR2 SYDVKM. V lost 4 bases and J lost 0, with 6 bases in between. This CDR3 has 13 residues.

The chain links TRBV27 to TRBJ1-6; D ambiguous. Deletions cut 4 bases from V and 7 bases from J, with 5 bases between. Germline CDR1 is MNHEY and CDR2 is SMNVEV (reference sequence). There are 12 residues in the CDR3. The CDR3, as DNA: TGTGCCAGCAGTTCCCAGAATTCACCCCTCCACTTT. Encoded protein: CASSSQNSPLHF.